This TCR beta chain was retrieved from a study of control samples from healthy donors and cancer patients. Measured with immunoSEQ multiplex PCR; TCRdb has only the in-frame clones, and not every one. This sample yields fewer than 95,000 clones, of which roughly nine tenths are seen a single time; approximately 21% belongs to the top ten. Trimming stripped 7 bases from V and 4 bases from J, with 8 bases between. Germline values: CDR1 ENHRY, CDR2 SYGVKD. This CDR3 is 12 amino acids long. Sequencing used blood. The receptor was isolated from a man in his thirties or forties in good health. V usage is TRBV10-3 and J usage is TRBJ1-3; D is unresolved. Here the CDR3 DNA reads TGTGCCATCAACCCGGGGGGAAACACCATATATTTT. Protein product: CAINPGGNTIYF.